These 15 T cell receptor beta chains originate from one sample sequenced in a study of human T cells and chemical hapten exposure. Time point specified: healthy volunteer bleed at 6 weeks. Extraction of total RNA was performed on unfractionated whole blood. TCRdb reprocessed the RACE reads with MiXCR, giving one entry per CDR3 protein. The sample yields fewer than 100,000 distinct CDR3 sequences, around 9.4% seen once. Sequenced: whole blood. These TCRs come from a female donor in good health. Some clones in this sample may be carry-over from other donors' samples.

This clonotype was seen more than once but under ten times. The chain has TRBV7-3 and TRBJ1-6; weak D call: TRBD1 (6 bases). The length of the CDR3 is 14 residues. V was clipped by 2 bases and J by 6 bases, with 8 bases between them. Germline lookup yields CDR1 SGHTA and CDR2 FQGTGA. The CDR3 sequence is CASSLRQANSPLHF. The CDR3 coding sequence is TGTGCCAGCAGCTTACGACAGGCTAATTCACCCCTCCACTTT.

The CDR3 bases are TGTGCCAGCAGCGCCGGGACTAGTGCAGATACGCAGTATTTT. It encodes CASSAGTSADTQYF. The chain uses TRBV7-7 and TRBJ2-3; 8 bases agree with TRBD2. CDR1 and CDR2 (germline): SSHAT, FNYEAQ (reference sequence). CDR3 length: 14 residues. V shed 5 bases and J 4 bases; nucleotides not matched to a gene: 5.

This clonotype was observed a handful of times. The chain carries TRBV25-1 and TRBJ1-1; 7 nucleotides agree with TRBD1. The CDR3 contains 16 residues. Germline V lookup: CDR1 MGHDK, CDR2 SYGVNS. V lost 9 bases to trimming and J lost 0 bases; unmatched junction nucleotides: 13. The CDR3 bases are TGTGCCAGAGACGCGACAGGGAGACCCATGAACACTGAAGCTTTCTTT. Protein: CARDATGRPMNTEAFF.

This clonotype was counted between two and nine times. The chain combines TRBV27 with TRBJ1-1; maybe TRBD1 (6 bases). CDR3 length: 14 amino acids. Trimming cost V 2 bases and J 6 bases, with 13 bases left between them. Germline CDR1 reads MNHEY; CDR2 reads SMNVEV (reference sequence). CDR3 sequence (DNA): TGTGCCAGCAGTTTACTCCCTGGGGGCGCTGAAGCTTTCTTT. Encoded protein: CASSLLPGGAEAFF.

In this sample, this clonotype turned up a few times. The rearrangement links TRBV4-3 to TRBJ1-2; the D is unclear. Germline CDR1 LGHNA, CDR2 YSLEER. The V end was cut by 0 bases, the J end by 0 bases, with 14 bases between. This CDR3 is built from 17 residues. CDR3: CASSQEVFEGPNYGYTF. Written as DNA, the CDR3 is TGCGCCAGCAGCCAAGAAGTTTTCGAAGGCCCTAACTATGGCTACACCTTC.

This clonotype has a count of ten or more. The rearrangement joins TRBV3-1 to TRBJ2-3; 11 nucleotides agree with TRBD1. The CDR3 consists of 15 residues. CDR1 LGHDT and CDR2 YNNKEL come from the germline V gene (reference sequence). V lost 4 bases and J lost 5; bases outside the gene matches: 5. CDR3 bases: TGTGCCAGCAGCCCTTGGACAGGGGGCGTAGATACGCAGTATTTT. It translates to CASSPWTGGVDTQYF.

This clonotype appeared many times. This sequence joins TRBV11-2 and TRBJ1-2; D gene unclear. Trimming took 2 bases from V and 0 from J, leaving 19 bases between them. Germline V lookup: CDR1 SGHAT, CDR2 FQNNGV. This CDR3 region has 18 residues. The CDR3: CASSLWLKRAVSNYGYTF. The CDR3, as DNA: TGTGCCAGCAGCTTATGGTTAAAGAGGGCAGTTTCTAACTATGGCTACACCTTC.

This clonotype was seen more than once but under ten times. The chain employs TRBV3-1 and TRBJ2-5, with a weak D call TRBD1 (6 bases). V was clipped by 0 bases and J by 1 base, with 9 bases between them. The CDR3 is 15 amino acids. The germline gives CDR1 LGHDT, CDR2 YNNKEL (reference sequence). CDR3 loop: CASSQDTTGQETQYF. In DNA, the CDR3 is TGTGCCAGCAGCCAAGATACGACAGGCCAAGAGACCCAGTACTTC.

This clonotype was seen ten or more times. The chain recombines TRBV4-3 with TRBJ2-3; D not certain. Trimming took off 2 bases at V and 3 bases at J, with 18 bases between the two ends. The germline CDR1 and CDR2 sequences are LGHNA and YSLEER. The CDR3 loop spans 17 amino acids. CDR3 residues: CASSQSLGRITTDTQYF. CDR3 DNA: TGCGCCAGCAGCCAATCTCTTGGGCGAATCACAACAGATACGCAGTATTTT.

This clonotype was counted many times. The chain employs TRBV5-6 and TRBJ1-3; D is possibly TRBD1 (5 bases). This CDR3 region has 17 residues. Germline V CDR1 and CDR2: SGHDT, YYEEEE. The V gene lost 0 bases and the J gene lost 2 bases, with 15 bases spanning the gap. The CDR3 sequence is CASSLGVRGIAGNTIYF. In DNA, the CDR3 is TGTGCCAGCAGCTTGGGGGTAAGGGGAATCGCTGGAAACACCATATATTTT.

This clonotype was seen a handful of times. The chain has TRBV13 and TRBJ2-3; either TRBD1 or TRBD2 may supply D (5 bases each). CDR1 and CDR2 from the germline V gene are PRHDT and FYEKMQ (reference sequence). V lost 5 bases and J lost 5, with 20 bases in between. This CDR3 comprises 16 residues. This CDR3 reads CASSESGRGMIDTQYF. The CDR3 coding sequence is TGTGCCAGCAGCGAGTCGGGACGAGGGATGATAGATACGCAGTATTTT. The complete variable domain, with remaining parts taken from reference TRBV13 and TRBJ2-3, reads AAGVIQSPRHLIKEKRETATLKCYPIPRHDTVYWYQQGPGQDPQFLISFYEKMQSDKGSIPDRFSAQQFSDYHSELNMSSLELGDSALYFCASSESGRGMIDTQYFGPGTRLTVL.

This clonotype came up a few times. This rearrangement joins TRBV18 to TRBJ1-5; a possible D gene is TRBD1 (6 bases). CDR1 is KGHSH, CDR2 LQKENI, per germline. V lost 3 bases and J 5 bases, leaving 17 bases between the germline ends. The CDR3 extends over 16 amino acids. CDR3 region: CASSPIQGGFYQPQHF. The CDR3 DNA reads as TGTGCCAGCTCACCGATACAGGGTGGGTTTTATCAGCCCCAGCATTTT. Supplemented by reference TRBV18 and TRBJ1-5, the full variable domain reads NAGVMQNPRHLVRRRGQEARLRCSPMKGHSHVYWYRQLPEEGLKFMVYLQKENIIDESGMPKERFSAEFPKEGPSILRIQQVVRGDSAAYFCASSPIQGGFYQPQHFGDGTRLSIL.

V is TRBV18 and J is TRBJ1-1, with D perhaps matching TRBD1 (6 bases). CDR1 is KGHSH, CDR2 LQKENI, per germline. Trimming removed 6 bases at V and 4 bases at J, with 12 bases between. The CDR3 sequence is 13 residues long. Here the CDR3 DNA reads TGTGCCAGCTCCGCAGGGGTTAGCACTGAAGCTTTCTTT. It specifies CASSAGVSTEAFF. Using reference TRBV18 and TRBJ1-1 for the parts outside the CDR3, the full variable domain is NAGVMQNPRHLVRRRGQEARLRCSPMKGHSHVYWYRQLPEEGLKFMVYLQKENIIDESGMPKERFSAEFPKEGPSILRIQQVVRGDSAAYFCASSAGVSTEAFFGQGTRLTVV.

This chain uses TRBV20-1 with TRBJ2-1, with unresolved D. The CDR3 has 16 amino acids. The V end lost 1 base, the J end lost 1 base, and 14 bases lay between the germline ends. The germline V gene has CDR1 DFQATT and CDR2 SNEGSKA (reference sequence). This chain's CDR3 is CSARVPRSNSYNEQFF. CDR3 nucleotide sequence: TGCAGTGCTAGAGTTCCCCGGTCGAATTCCTACAATGAGCAGTTCTTC.

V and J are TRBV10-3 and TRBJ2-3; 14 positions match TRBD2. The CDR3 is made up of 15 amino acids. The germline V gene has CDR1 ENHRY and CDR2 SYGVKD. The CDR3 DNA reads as TGTGTCGTGGGGACTAGCGGGGGAAGCACAGATACGCAGTATTTT. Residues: CVVGTSGGSTDTQYF.